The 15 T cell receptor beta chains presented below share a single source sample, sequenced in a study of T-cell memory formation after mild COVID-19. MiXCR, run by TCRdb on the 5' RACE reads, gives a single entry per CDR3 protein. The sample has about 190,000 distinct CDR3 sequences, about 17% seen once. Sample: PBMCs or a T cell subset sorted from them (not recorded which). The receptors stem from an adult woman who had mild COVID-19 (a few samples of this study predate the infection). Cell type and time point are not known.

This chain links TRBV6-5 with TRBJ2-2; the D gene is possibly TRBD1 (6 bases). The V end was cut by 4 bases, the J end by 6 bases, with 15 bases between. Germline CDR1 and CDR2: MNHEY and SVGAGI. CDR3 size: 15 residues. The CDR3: CASSWGHREPGELFF. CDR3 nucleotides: TGTGCCAGCAGTTGGGGACACAGGGAACCCGGGGAGCTGTTTTTT.

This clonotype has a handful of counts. CDR3 nucleotide sequence: TGTGCCAGCAGCTTACAGGGGACAGGTAACTACGAGCAGTACTTC. Residues: CASSLQGTGNYEQYF. The chain has TRBV7-6 and TRBJ2-7, with 8 bases fitting TRBD1. The J segment lost 3 bases and the V segment lost 2 bases, leaving 6 bases of the junction unmatched. The CDR3 extends over 15 amino acids. Germline CDR1 SGHVS, CDR2 FNYEAQ.

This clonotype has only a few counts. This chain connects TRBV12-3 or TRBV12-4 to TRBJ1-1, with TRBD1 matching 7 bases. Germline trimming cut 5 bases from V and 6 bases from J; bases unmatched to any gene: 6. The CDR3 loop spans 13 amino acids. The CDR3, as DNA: TGTGCCAGCAGTACTCGGACAGGCCCTGAAGCTTTCTTT. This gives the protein CASSTRTGPEAFF.

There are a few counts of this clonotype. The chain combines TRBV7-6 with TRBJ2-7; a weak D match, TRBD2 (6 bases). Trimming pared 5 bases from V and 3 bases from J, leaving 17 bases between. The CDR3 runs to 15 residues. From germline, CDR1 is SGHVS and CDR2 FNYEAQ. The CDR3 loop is CASSPGVQSSYEQYF. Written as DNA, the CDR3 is TGTGCCAGCAGCCCGGGGGTGCAGTCGAGCTACGAGCAGTACTTC. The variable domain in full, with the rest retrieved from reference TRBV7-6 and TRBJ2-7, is GAGVSQSPRYKVTKRGQDVALRCDPISGHVSLYWYRQALGQGPEFLTYFNYEAQQDKSGLPNDRFSAERPEGSISTLTIQRTEQRDSAMYRCASSPGVQSSYEQYFGPGTRLTVT.

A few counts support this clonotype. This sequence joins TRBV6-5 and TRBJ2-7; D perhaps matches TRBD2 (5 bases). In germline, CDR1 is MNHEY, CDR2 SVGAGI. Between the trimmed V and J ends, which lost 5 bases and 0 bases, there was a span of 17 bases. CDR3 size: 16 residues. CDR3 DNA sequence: TGTGCCAGCAGTGACTTTAGACGGGAAAACTCCTACGAGCAGTACTTC. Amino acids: CASSDFRRENSYEQYF.

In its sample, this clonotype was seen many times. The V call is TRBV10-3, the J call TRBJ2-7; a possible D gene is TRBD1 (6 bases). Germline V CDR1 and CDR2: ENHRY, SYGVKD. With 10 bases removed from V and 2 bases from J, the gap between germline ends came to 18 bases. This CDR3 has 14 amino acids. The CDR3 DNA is TGTGCCACCAGGGACACAGGTACCCCCTACGAGCAGTACTTC. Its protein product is CATRDTGTPYEQYF.

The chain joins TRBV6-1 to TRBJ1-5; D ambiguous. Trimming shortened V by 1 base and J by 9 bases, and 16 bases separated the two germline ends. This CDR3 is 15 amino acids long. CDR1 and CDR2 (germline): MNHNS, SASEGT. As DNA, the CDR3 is TGTGCCAGCAGTGAAGGTCGGCAGCTTGGTCGGCCCCAGCATTTT. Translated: CASSEGRQLGRPQHF.

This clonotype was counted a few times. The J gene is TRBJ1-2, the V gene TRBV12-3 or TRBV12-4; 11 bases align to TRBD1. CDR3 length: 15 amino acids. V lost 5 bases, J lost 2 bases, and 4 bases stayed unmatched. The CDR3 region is CASSHRDRGNYGYTF. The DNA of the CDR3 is TGTGCCAGCAGTCACCGGGACAGGGGGAACTATGGCTACACCTTC.

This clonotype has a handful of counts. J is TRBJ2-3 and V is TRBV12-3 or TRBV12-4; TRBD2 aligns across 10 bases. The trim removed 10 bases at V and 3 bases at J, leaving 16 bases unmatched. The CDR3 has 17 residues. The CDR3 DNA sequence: TGTGCCACCTCACAGGGAGCGGGGGGGCTCGGGACAGATACGCAGTATTTT. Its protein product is CATSQGAGGLGTDTQYF.

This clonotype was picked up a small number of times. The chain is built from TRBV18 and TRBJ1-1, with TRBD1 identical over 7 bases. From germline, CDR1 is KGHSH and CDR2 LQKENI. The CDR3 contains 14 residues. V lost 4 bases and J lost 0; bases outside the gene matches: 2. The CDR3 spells CASSRGTVNTEAFF. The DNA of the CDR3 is TGTGCCAGCTCACGGGGGACAGTGAACACTGAAGCTTTCTTT.

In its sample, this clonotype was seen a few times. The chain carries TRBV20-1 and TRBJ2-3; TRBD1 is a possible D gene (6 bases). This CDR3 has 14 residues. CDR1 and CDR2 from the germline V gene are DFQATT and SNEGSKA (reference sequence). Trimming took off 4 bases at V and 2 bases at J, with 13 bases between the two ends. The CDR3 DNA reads TGCAGTGCTAACCCCCAGGGGACCACAGATACGCAGTATTTT. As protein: CSANPQGTTDTQYF.

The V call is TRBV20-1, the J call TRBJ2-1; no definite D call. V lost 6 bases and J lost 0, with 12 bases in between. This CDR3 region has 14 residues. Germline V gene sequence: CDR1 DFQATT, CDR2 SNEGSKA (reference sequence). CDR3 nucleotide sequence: TGCAGTGCAACGCCTGGCAGCTCCTACAATGAGCAGTTCTTC. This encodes CSATPGSSYNEQFF.

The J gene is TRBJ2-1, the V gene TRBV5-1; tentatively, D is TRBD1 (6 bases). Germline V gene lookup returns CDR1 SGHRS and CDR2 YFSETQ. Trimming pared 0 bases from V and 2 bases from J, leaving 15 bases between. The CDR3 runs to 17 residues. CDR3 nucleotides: TGCGCCAGCAGCTTGGAGGCAGGACAGTTTCCCTACAATGAGCAGTTCTTC. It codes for CASSLEAGQFPYNEQFF. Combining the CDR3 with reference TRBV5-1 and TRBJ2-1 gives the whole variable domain KAGVTQTPRYLIKTRGQQVTLSCSPISGHRSVSWYQQTPGQGLQFLFEYFSETQRNKGNFPGRFSGRQFSNSRSEMNVSTLELGDSALYLCASSLEAGQFPYNEQFFGPGTRLTVL.

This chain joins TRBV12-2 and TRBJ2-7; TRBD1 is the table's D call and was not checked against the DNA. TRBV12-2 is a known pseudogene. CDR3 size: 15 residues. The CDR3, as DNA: TGTGCAAGTCGCTTCTTGTCGGGGGGATTATACGAGCAGTACTTC. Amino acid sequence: CASRFLSGGLYEQYF.

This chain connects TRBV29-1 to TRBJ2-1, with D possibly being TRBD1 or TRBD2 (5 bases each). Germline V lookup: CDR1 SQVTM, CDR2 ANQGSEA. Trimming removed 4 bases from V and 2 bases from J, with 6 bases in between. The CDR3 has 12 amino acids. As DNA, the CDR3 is TGCAGCGTTGGGGGGACCTACAATGAGCAGTTCTTC. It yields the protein CSVGGTYNEQFF.